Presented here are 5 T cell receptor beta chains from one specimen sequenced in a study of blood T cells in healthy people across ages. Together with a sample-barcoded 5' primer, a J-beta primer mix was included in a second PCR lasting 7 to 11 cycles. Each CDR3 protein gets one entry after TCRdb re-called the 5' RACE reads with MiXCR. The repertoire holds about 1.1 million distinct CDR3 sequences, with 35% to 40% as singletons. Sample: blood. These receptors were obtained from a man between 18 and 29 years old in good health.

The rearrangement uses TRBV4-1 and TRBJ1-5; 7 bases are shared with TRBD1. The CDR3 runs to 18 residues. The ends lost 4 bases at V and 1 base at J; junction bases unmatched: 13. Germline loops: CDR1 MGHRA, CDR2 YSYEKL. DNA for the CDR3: TGCGCCAGCAGCCTACGCCACCCCGACAGGGCAAGCAATCAGCCCCAGCATTTT. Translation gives CASSLRHPDRASNQPQHF.

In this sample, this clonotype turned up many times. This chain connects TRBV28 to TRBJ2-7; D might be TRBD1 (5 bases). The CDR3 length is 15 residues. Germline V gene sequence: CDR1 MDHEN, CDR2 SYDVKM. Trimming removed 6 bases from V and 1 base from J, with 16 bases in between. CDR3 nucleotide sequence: TGTGCCAGCAGCCAACGACAGAGATCTTCCTACGAGCAGTACTTC. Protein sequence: CASSQRQRSSYEQYF.

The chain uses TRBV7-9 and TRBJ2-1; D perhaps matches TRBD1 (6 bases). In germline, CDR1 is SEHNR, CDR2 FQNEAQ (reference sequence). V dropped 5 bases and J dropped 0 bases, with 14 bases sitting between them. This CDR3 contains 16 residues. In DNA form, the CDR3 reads TGTGCCAGCAGCCGGGGTACAGGGAGCTCCTACAATGAGCAGTTCTTC. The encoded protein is CASSRGTGSSYNEQFF.

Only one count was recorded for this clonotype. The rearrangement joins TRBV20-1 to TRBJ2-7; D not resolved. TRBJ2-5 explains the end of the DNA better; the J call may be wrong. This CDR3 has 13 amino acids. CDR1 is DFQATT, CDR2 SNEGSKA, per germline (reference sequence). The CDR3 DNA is TGCAGTGCCCTACAACCCCAAAAAGAGACCCAGTACTTC. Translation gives CSALQPQKETQYF.

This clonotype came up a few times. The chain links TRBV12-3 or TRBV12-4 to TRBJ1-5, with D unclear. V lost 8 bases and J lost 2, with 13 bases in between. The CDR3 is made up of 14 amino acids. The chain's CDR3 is CASGLGRGNQPQHF. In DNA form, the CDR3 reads TGTGCCAGCGGACTGGGTAGGGGCAATCAGCCCCAGCATTTT.